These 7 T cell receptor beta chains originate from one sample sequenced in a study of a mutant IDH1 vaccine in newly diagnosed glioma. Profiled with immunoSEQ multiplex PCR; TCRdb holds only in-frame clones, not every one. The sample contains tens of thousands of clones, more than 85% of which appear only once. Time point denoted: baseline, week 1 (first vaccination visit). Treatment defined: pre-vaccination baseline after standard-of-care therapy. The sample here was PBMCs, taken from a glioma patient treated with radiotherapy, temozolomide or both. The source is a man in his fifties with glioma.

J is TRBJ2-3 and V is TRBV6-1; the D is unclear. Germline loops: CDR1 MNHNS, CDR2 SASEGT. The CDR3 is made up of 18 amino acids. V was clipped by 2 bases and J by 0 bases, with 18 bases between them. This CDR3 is CASSEHNIVGKSTDTQYF. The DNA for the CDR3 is TGTGCCAGCAGTGAACACAACATAGTTGGGAAGAGCACAGATACGCAGTATTTT.

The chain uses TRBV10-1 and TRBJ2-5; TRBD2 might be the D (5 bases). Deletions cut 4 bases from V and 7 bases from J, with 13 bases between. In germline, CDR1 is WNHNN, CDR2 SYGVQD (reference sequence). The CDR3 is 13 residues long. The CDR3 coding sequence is TGCGCCAGCAGTGGGAGTCCAGGAGGGACCCAGTACTTC. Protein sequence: CASSGSPGGTQYF.

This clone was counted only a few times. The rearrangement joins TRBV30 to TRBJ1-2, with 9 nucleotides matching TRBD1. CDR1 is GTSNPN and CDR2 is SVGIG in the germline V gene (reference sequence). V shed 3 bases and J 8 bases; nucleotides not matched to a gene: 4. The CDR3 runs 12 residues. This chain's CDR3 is CAWRTGGEGYTF. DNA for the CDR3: TGTGCCTGGAGAACAGGGGGCGAAGGCTACACCTTC.

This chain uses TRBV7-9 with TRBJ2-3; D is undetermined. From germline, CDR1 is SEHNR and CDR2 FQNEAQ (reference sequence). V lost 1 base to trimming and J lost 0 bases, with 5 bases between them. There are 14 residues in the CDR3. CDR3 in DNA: TGTGCCAGCAGCTTAGTCATTAGCACAGATACGCAGTATTTT. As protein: CASSLVISTDTQYF.

The CDR3 nucleotides read TGTGCCAGCAGCCCACTAGCGGGTGGGAGATCCTACGAGCAGTACTTC. Translated, it gives CASSPLAGGRSYEQYF. The chain is built from TRBV11-2 and TRBJ2-7; 9 positions agree with TRBD2. This CDR3 is built from 16 residues. V lost 5 bases and J lost 1; bases outside the gene matches: 9. The germline V gene has CDR1 SGHAT and CDR2 FQNNGV.

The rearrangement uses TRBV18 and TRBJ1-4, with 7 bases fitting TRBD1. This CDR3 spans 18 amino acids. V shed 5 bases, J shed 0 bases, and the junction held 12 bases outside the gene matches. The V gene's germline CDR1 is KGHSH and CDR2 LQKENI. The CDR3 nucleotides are TGTGCCAGCTCAAAAGACAGGGAGGTCACTTCAACTAATGAAAAACTGTTTTTT. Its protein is CASSKDREVTSTNEKLFF.

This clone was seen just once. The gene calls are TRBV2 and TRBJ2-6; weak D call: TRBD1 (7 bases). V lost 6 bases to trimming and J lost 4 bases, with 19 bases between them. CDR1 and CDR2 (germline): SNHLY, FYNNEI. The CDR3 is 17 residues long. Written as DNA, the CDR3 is TGTGCCAGCAGGGGGGGACTGACAGGGAGGGGGGCCAACGTCCTGACTTTC. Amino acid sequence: CASRGGLTGRGANVLTF.